The text below deals with one T cell receptor (beta chain). Its antigen is currently unknown. The sample belongs to a study of shared clonotypes between healthy human individuals. Positively selected for CCR7, the CD45RO-negative cells used as naive CD8 cells excluded terminally differentiated effector memory CD45RA+ cells. The donor population consisted of healthy HIV-negative adults with no recent acute infections or vaccinations. Some clones are missing from TCRdb's copy, which holds only in-frame ones; the method was immunoSEQ multiplex PCR. The sample yields about 700,000 clones, roughly 94% seen once. The study, taken as a whole, reports: Non-shared clonotypes showed lower generation probabilities than clonotypes common to all four donors.

V shed 6 bases and J shed 6 bases, with 14 bases lying between them. Germline V gene lookup returns CDR1 MNHNS and CDR2 SASEGT. This CDR3 comprises 14 residues. This receptor was taken from a man aged 25 to 40 in good health. The chain uses TRBV6-1 and TRBJ2-2; D remains unclear. Sequencing was done on a sample of naive CD8+ T cells sorted from blood. The CDR3 region is CASSTGPAAGELFF. The CDR3 DNA is TGTGCCAGCAGCACCGGGCCGGCTGCCGGGGAGCTGTTTTTT.